Presented here are 19 T cell receptor beta chains from one specimen sequenced in a study of T cell repertoires in cytomegalovirus infection (dated by TCRdb to between 2018 and 2020). The sample was run on an Illumina HiSeq 1500. The public reads were reprocessed in TCRdb via fastp at Q25 and MiXCR, keeping in-frame beta chains. Every distinct CDR3 protein forms one entry, paired with its most common genes and DNA. Across this sample there are approximately 500,000 distinct CDR3 sequences, with approximately 16% seen only once. 20% to 30% of the sample is held by the ten biggest clonotypes. The sequenced material came from CD8+ T cells from PBMCs. These receptors were obtained from a human donor in good health (CMV status not recorded). Some clones in this sample may be carry-over from other donors' samples.

This clonotype was seen at least ten times. The gene calls are TRBV19 and TRBJ2-7; TRBD1 is a possible D gene (6 bases). Germline CDR1 is LNHDA and CDR2 is SQIVND (reference sequence). V was shortened by 10 bases and J by 0 bases, with 19 bases between the two germline ends. There are 15 residues in the CDR3. CDR3 DNA: TGTGCCACCGGGTGGGGCAGGGGAAGCTCCTACGAGCAGTACTTC. It codes for CATGWGRGSSYEQYF.

The V call is TRBV6-1, the J call TRBJ2-2; no firm D call. Looked up from germline, CDR1 is MNHNS and CDR2 is SASEGT. Trimming shortened V by 6 bases and J by 3 bases, and 14 bases separated the two germline ends. The length of the CDR3 is 15 residues. The CDR3 coding sequence is TGTGCCAGCAGGAAGGCTAGATTGGACACCGGGGAGCTGTTTTTT. Residues: CASRKARLDTGELFF.

This rearrangement joins TRBV2 to TRBJ1-2; no definite D call. CDR1 and CDR2 (germline): SNHLY, FYNNEI. The length of the CDR3 is 13 residues. Trimming removed 3 bases at V and 6 bases at J, with 11 bases between. In DNA form, the CDR3 reads TGTGCCAGCAGTGAGCAGGTGAATGATGGCTACACCTTC. This translates into CASSEQVNDGYTF. Looking up the rest from reference TRBV2 and TRBJ1-2 gives the full variable domain: EPEVTQTPSHQVTQMGQEVILRCVPISNHLYFYWYRQILGQKVEFLVSFYNNEISEKSEIFDDQFSVERPDGSNFTLKIRSTKLEDSAMYFCASSEQVNDGYTFGSGTRLTVV.

This clonotype was counted ten times or more. V is TRBV19 and J is TRBJ1-1; unclear D gene. V lost 9 bases to trimming and J lost 4 bases, with 21 bases between them. CDR1 is LNHDA, CDR2 SQIVND, per germline (reference sequence). CDR3 length: 15 amino acids. The CDR3 loop is CASTLPGRVSTEAFF. The CDR3 region has the DNA TGTGCCAGCACCTTACCGGGGAGGGTGAGCACTGAAGCTTTCTTT.

The chain links TRBV5-1 to TRBJ1-1, with D hard to call. V was pared by 5 bases and J by 2 bases, with 13 bases between. The germline CDR1 and CDR2 sequences are SGHRS and YFSETQ. This CDR3 contains 14 residues. This CDR3 reads CASSIGCSNTEAFF. The CDR3 DNA reads TGCGCCAGCAGTATCGGGTGCTCCAACACTGAAGCTTTCTTT. The whole variable domain, remainder taken from reference TRBV5-1 and TRBJ1-1, is KAGVTQTPRYLIKTRGQQVTLSCSPISGHRSVSWYQQTPGQGLQFLFEYFSETQRNKGNFPGRFSGRQFSNSRSEMNVSTLELGDSALYLCASSIGCSNTEAFFGQGTRLTVV.

The chain carries TRBV6-5 and TRBJ1-2; a weak D match, TRBD1 (6 bases). Germline CDR1 is MNHEY and CDR2 is SVGAGI. Deletions cut 6 bases from V and 1 base from J, with 12 bases between. The CDR3 loop spans 14 amino acids. CDR3: CASSPKDSNYGYTF. The CDR3 DNA is TGTGCCAGCAGCCCAAAGGACAGTAACTATGGCTACACCTTC.

J is TRBJ2-7 and V is TRBV20-1; 8 nucleotides align to TRBD1. Germline V CDR1 and CDR2: DFQATT, SNEGSKA (reference sequence). J was trimmed by 5 bases and V by 0 bases; bases with no gene match: 6. This CDR3 is 14 amino acids long. The CDR3 DNA follows: TGCAGTGCTAGAGACAGGGGGCACGAGAACGAGCAGTACTTC. Encoded protein: CSARDRGHENEQYF.

A few counts support this clonotype. The rearrangement links TRBV19 to TRBJ1-2; 11 bases match TRBD1. This CDR3 spans 16 amino acids. The V gene's germline CDR1 is LNHDA and CDR2 SQIVND (reference sequence). Unmatched junction bases numbered 6, after V lost 0 bases and J lost 6 bases. CDR3 protein: CASSIEGTGGPDGYTF. The CDR3 DNA follows: TGTGCCAGTAGTATAGAGGGGACAGGGGGTCCGGATGGCTACACCTTC.

The chain has TRBV28 and TRBJ1-6; D unclear. V lost 6 bases and J 7 bases, leaving 22 bases between the germline ends. CDR3 length: 17 amino acids. Germline V gives CDR1 MDHEN, CDR2 SYDVKM. This CDR3 is CASSLGRFLSGNSPLHF. CDR3 nucleotides: TGTGCCAGCAGCCTAGGCAGGTTCCTGAGTGGCAATTCACCCCTCCACTTT.

The rearrangement joins TRBV2 to TRBJ1-2; 9 nucleotides match TRBD1. Looked up from germline, CDR1 is SNHLY and CDR2 is FYNNEI. CDR3 length: 13 amino acids. Trimming took 9 bases from V and 6 from J; bases not matched to a gene: 8. This CDR3 reads CARTRDRVDGYTF. For the CDR3, the DNA is TGTGCCAGGACCCGGGACAGGGTGGATGGCTACACCTTC.

This clonotype came up many times. The J gene is TRBJ1-6, the V gene TRBV10-2, with D maybe TRBD1 (5 bases). Germline CDR1 is WSHSY and CDR2 is SAAADI. V was cut by 6 bases and J by 3 bases, with 12 bases left in between. The length of the CDR3 is 15 residues. As DNA, the CDR3 is TGCGCCAGCAGGCCGCCCGGGGGCTATAATTCACCCCTCCACTTT. Its translation is CASRPPGGYNSPLHF.

This clonotype appeared many times. This chain connects TRBV6-5 to TRBJ2-1; a possible D gene is TRBD2 (6 bases). Trimming left V 9 bases short and J 6 bases short, with 21 bases between. Germline V lookup: CDR1 MNHEY, CDR2 SVGAGI. The CDR3 length is 15 residues. The CDR3 DNA reads TGTGCCAGTGCTTCGACCAGCGGGTCTCCCAATGAGCAGTTCTTC. Residues: CASASTSGSPNEQFF.

This clonotype was found many times. Its ends do not fully match the called genes, so a read error is possible. The chain has TRBV4-2 and TRBJ1-1; maybe TRBD1 (6 bases). This CDR3 comprises 14 residues. Germline CDR1 is LGHNA and CDR2 is YNFKEQ. CDR3: CASSQDFGQTEASF. The CDR3 DNA follows: TGTGCCAGCAGCCAAGATTTCGGACAGACTGAAGCTTCCTTT.

The chain employs TRBV9 and TRBJ2-1; D ambiguous. Germline-derived CDR1 and CDR2 are SGDLS and YYNGEE. The CDR3 runs 15 residues. Trimming shortened V by 0 bases and J by 0 bases, and 7 bases separated the two germline ends. CDR3 coding DNA: TGTGCCAGCAGCGTAGGGCAGAGCTCCTACAATGAGCAGTTCTTC. This codes for CASSVGQSSYNEQFF.

A note on this clonotype: This CDR3 is missing its conserved last phenylalanine or tryptophan, likely due to a read error. The DNA is left out, because the CDR3 cannot be placed on it with certainty; the CDR3 is given as TCRdb lists it. The chain couples TRBV11-2 to TRBJ2-1; TRBD2, as called in the table, went unchecked against the DNA. The V gene's germline CDR1 is SGHAT and CDR2 FQNNGV. A total of 16 residues make up the CDR3, ends included. CDR3 sequence reads: CASSFEGGGPGDEQLL.

J is TRBJ2-3 and V is TRBV7-9; TRBD2 matches at 7 bases. Germline V CDR1 and CDR2: SEHNR, FQNEAQ (reference sequence). After removal of 4 bases from V and 2 bases from J, the junction contained 18 bases not matched to a gene. CDR3 length equals 19 residues. The DNA for the CDR3 is TGTGCCAGCAGCTCGCATATTAGCGGGCAGACGACGGACACAGATACGCAGTATTTT. Translation: CASSSHISGQTTDTDTQYF.

The chain joins TRBV6-8 to TRBJ2-3; TRBD2 matches 11 bases. With V trimmed by 0 bases and J by 4 bases, 0 bases remained unmatched. The CDR3 loop spans 15 amino acids. Germline lookup yields CDR1 MNHGY and CDR2 SAAAGT. The CDR3 here is CASSYSTSGADTQYF. The CDR3 region has the DNA TGTGCCAGCAGTTACTCGACTAGCGGGGCAGATACGCAGTATTTT.

This clonotype has a count of ten or more. The V call is TRBV20-1, the J call TRBJ1-2; a weak D match, TRBD1 (6 bases). Looked up from germline, CDR1 is DFQATT and CDR2 is SNEGSKA (reference sequence). This CDR3 has 17 residues. V lost 4 bases, J lost 2 bases, and 23 bases lay in between. The CDR3 is CSATDSPKSDSNYGYTF. CDR3 in DNA: TGCAGTGCTACGGACAGCCCCAAGTCTGATTCCAACTATGGCTACACCTTC.

This clonotype has only a few counts. The genes are TRBV24-1 and TRBJ2-1; 10 bases are a match to TRBD2. CDR3 size: 16 residues. Germline V gene sequence: CDR1 KGHDR, CDR2 SFDVKD. V shed 1 base and J 8 bases; nucleotides not matched to a gene: 7. CDR3 in amino acids: CATSDFRASGRDEQFF. CDR3 nucleotides: TGTGCCACCAGTGATTTCAGGGCTAGCGGGAGAGATGAGCAGTTCTTC.